This is a list of T cell receptor beta chains from one sample in a study of T cell responses to AZD1222 COVID-19 vaccine. Assay: immunoSEQ multiplex PCR; the TCRdb copy retains only in-frame clones and omits some. This sample has 140,000 to 150,000 clones; 85% to 95% occur once, and the top ten carry approximately 2.7%. This specimen consisted of peripheral blood, obtained on day 0 of MenACWY control vaccination. All receptors derive from an adult in good health. Both conserved end residues are part of each CDR3. D genes are given only for firm matches. Clone sizes are given selectively: once, few, many, or a class where the clone is expanded.

v_gene: TRBV5-5
abundance: -
j_gene: TRBJ1-3
d_gene: -
CDR3nt: TGTGCCAGCAGCTTGTACGGCAGGCTTGGCTCTGGAAACACCATATATTTT
CDR3aa: CASSLYGRLGSGNTIYF

v_gene: TRBV27
abundance: -
j_gene: TRBJ1-2
d_gene: TRBD1
CDR3nt: TGTGCCAGCAGTTTCGGACAGGGCGATGGCTACACCTTC
CDR3aa: CASSFGQGDGYTF

v_gene: TRBV7-8
abundance: -
j_gene: TRBJ2-2
d_gene: -
CDR3nt: TGTGCCAGCAGCCGAGGTCGAGGGACGGCGAACACCGGGGAGCTGTTTTTT
CDR3aa: CASSRGRGTANTGELFF

v_gene: TRBV11-2
abundance: -
j_gene: TRBJ1-2
d_gene: -
CDR3nt: TGTGCCAGCAGCTTCCCGGGCAGGCCCGGGTATGGCTACACCTTC
CDR3aa: CASSFPGRPGYGYTF

v_gene: TRBV10-2
abundance: -
j_gene: TRBJ2-4
d_gene: TRBD2
CDR3nt: TGCGCCAGCAGTGAGAAGCGGGAGGCCAAAAACATTCAGTACTTC
CDR3aa: CASSEKREAKNIQYF

v_gene: TRBV15
abundance: -
j_gene: TRBJ1-6
d_gene: -
CDR3nt: TGTGCCACCAGCCCCCGACAGAGTAATTCACCCCTCCACTTT
CDR3aa: CATSPRQSNSPLHF

v_gene: TRBV19
abundance: -
j_gene: TRBJ2-7
d_gene: TRBD2
CDR3nt: TGTGCCAGTAGTCCCCGGTGGGGGGGCTACGAGCAGTACTTC
CDR3aa: CASSPRWGGYEQYF

v_gene: TRBV10-3
abundance: -
j_gene: TRBJ2-5
d_gene: -
CDR3nt: TGTGCCATCAGTGAGAAGCTCGAGACCCAGTACTTC
CDR3aa: CAISEKLETQYF

v_gene: TRBV5-6
abundance: -
j_gene: TRBJ1-3
d_gene: -
CDR3nt: TGTGCCAGCAGCCCAGTGGCGAGCTCTGGAAACACCATATATTTT
CDR3aa: CASSPVASSGNTIYF

v_gene: TRBV19
abundance: -
j_gene: TRBJ1-2
d_gene: TRBD1
CDR3nt: TGTGCCAGTAGTATCACAATCGGGACAGGGTATGGCTACACCTTC
CDR3aa: CASSITIGTGYGYTF

v_gene: TRBV3-1/TRBV3-2
abundance: -
j_gene: TRBJ2-7
d_gene: -
CDR3nt: TGTGCCAGCAGTCTTGGTCTGGCTCAGCAGTACTTC
CDR3aa: CASSLGLAQQYF

v_gene: TRBV12-3/TRBV12-4
abundance: -
j_gene: TRBJ2-1
d_gene: -
CDR3nt: TGTGCCAGCAGTTTGTCGGGAGTTGAGCAGTTCTTC
CDR3aa: CASSLSGVEQFF

v_gene: TRBV3-1/TRBV3-2
abundance: once
j_gene: TRBJ1-2
d_gene: TRBD1
CDR3nt: TGTGCCAGCAGCCAAGGGCGACAGGGGTTCAACACCTTC
CDR3aa: CASSQGRQGFNTF

v_gene: TRBV5-1
abundance: once
j_gene: TRBJ2-3
d_gene: TRBD2
CDR3nt: TGCGCCAGCAGCTTGGGATCGCTAGCGGTTACCACAGATACGCAGTATTTT
CDR3aa: CASSLGSLAVTTDTQYF

v_gene: TRBV12-3/TRBV12-4
abundance: -
j_gene: TRBJ1-2
d_gene: -
CDR3nt: TGTGCCAGCAGTTTCGGTGACTATGGCTACACCTTC
CDR3aa: CASSFGDYGYTF

v_gene: TRBV10-1
abundance: -
j_gene: TRBJ1-5
d_gene: -
CDR3nt: TGCGCCAGCAGTGACTTCGGCCAGCCCCAGCATTTT
CDR3aa: CASSDFGQPQHF

v_gene: TRBV2
abundance: -
j_gene: TRBJ1-3
d_gene: -
CDR3nt: TGTGCCAGCAGTCCGGGACTCTTCTCTGGAAACACCATATATTTT
CDR3aa: CASSPGLFSGNTIYF

v_gene: TRBV24-1
abundance: -
j_gene: TRBJ2-5
d_gene: -
CDR3nt: TGTGCCACCAGTGATCCGACGGGAACTTGGTACCAAGAGACCCAGTACTTC
CDR3aa: CATSDPTGTWYQETQYF

v_gene: TRBV7-9
abundance: -
j_gene: TRBJ2-1
d_gene: TRBD2
CDR3nt: TGTGCCAGCAGCTTAGGGGGGGTACTAGCGAAAGATGAGCAGTTCTTC
CDR3aa: CASSLGGVLAKDEQFF

v_gene: TRBV3-1/TRBV3-2
abundance: -
j_gene: TRBJ1-2
d_gene: TRBD1
CDR3nt: TGTGCCAGCAGCCAAGAGACAGGGTTGGGTGGCTACACCTTC
CDR3aa: CASSQETGLGGYTF

v_gene: TRBV6-4
abundance: few
j_gene: TRBJ2-3
d_gene: TRBD1
CDR3nt: TGTGCCTGTGGGACAGGACACACAGATACGCAGTATTTT
CDR3aa: CACGTGHTDTQYF

v_gene: TRBV28
abundance: -
j_gene: TRBJ1-1
d_gene: -
CDR3nt: TGTGCCAGCAGTTTACAGGGGAGCGGGTATACTGAAGCTTTCTTT
CDR3aa: CASSLQGSGYTEAFF

v_gene: TRBV27
abundance: -
j_gene: TRBJ2-5
d_gene: -
CDR3nt: TGTGCCAGCAGTTTATCTTCAGTCAGGGAAGAGACCCAGTACTTC
CDR3aa: CASSLSSVREETQYF

v_gene: TRBV10-3
abundance: -
j_gene: TRBJ1-6
d_gene: TRBD1
CDR3nt: TGTGCCATCAGGGGGACAGGAGATTCACCCCTCCACTTT
CDR3aa: CAIRGTGDSPLHF

v_gene: TRBV28
abundance: -
j_gene: TRBJ1-6
d_gene: -
CDR3nt: TGTGCCAGCAGTTTATTGTCAGCTGGTAATTCACCCCTCCACTTT
CDR3aa: CASSLLSAGNSPLHF

v_gene: TRBV7-9
abundance: -
j_gene: TRBJ1-4
d_gene: TRBD1
CDR3nt: TGTGCCAGCAGCTCGGCGACAGGGCCTAATGAAAAACTGTTTTTT
CDR3aa: CASSSATGPNEKLFF

v_gene: TRBV7-9
abundance: once
j_gene: TRBJ1-5
d_gene: -
CDR3nt: TGTGCCAGCAGCTTAGGGAGGGAGGATCAGCCCCAGCATTTT
CDR3aa: CASSLGREDQPQHF

v_gene: TRBV7-6
abundance: -
j_gene: TRBJ1-6
d_gene: TRBD1
CDR3nt: TGTGCCAGCAGCCCCCGGACAGGGGGAGATTCACCCCTCCACTTT
CDR3aa: CASSPRTGGDSPLHF

v_gene: TRBV7-9
abundance: -
j_gene: TRBJ2-1
d_gene: TRBD2
CDR3nt: TGTGCCAGCAGCTTAAACAGCGGGAATTTCAATGAGCAGTTCTTC
CDR3aa: CASSLNSGNFNEQFF

v_gene: TRBV5-1
abundance: -
j_gene: TRBJ1-1
d_gene: TRBD1
CDR3nt: TGCGCCAGCAACCTACAGGGGGAAAAAGCTTTCTTT
CDR3aa: CASNLQGEKAFF

v_gene: TRBV19
abundance: -
j_gene: TRBJ2-1
d_gene: -
CDR3nt: TGTGCCAGTAGTATAGGGGGGGGCCCCCAAAGGAATGAGCAGTTCTTC
CDR3aa: CASSIGGGPQRNEQFF

v_gene: TRBV29-1
abundance: -
j_gene: TRBJ2-3
d_gene: TRBD2
CDR3nt: TGCAGCGTTGAGCCTACTAGCGGGGGTTCCACAGATACGCAGTATTTT
CDR3aa: CSVEPTSGGSTDTQYF

v_gene: TRBV12-3/TRBV12-4
abundance: once
j_gene: TRBJ1-1
d_gene: -
CDR3nt: TGTGCCAGCAGTTTTGGGAGCTCTGAAGCTTTCTTT
CDR3aa: CASSFGSSEAFF

v_gene: TRBV29-1
abundance: -
j_gene: TRBJ1-4
d_gene: -
CDR3nt: TGCAGCGTCGTCTCATTCCGGGGGGAAAAACTGTTTTTT
CDR3aa: CSVVSFRGEKLFF

v_gene: TRBV3-1/TRBV3-2
abundance: -
j_gene: TRBJ1-5
d_gene: -
CDR3nt: TGTGCCAGCAGCCAGACGGGGCGCGGTCAGCCCCAGCATTTT
CDR3aa: CASSQTGRGQPQHF

v_gene: TRBV29-1
abundance: -
j_gene: TRBJ1-1
d_gene: -
CDR3nt: TGCAGCGTTGAAGGTCAGTTGAACACTGAAGCTTTCTTT
CDR3aa: CSVEGQLNTEAFF

v_gene: TRBV20-1
abundance: -
j_gene: TRBJ2-3
d_gene: TRBD2
CDR3nt: TGCAGTGCTAGTATTAGACTAGCGGGCACAGATACGCAGTATTTT
CDR3aa: CSASIRLAGTDTQYF